Listed here is a single T cell receptor (beta chain). This entry comes from a study of blood T cell repertoires in COVID-19. Looking at the study overall: Acute-phase and convalescent COVID-19 samples originated in the United States, Italy and Spain.

How the authors handled the data: Cell counts per sample came from amplifying reference gene primers. The method was immunoSEQ multiplex PCR; TCRdb's version includes in-frame clones alone and lacks a portion of them. That table gives V, J and clone size, and the DNA gave D and trimming. In the table there are about 280,000 clones, under 90% of which are singletons. The CDR3 has 15 residues. Trimming removed 5 bases from V and 2 bases from J, with 14 bases in between. Germline V lookup: CDR1 SGHTA, CDR2 FQGNSA. This sequence was found in a woman between 45 and 60 years old who had recovered from COVID-19. The sequencing input was peripheral blood. The rearrangement joins TRBV7-2 to TRBJ2-3, with D uncertain. The CDR3 sequence is CASSGPRTVTDTQYF. The CDR3 nucleotides read TGTGCCAGCAGCGGTCCTCGAACTGTCACAGATACGCAGTATTTT.